This T cell receptor beta chain was recovered during a study of CD8 T cells in ankylosing spondylitis. The study, taken as a whole, reports: Within ankylosing spondylitis blood, a TCR beta motif made up of seven to nine highly homologous variants appeared to be characteristic.

This clonotype was seen many times. Its cognate antigen is unknown. TCRdb ran MiXCR on the 5' RACE reads and lists one entry per CDR3 protein. This sample carries 750,000 to 850,000 distinct CDR3 sequences, roughly 10% of them seen once, and the ten largest clones take approximately 0.46%. The germline gives CDR1 SGHRS, CDR2 YFSETQ. Trimming cost V 0 bases and J 5 bases; bases outside gene matches: 10. The CDR3 extends over 17 amino acids. V and J are TRBV5-1 and TRBJ2-3; 9 bases agree with TRBD1. This clonotype originated in a male donor with ankylosing spondylitis. The specimen sequenced was blood, either unsorted or a sorted T cell fraction (not recorded which). CDR3 region: CASSLVPRGQGQDTQYF. The CDR3 DNA is TGCGCCAGCAGCTTGGTACCTAGGGGACAGGGACAAGATACGCAGTATTTT.